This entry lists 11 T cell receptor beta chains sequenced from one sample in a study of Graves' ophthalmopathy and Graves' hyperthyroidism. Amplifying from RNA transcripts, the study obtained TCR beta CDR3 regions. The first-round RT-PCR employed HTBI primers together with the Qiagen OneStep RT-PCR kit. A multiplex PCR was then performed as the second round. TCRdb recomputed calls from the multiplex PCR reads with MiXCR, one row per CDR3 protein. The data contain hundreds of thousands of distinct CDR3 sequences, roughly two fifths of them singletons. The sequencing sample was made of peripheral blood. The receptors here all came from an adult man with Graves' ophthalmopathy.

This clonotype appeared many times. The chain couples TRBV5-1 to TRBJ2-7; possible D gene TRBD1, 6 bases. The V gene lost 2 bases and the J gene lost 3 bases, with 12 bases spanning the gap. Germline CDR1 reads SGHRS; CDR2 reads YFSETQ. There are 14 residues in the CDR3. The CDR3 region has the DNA TGCGCCAGCAGCTTAACCTTACAGGGCTACGAGCAGTACTTC. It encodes CASSLTLQGYEQYF.

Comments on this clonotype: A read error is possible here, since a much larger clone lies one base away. The CDR3 loop reads CATSRDRDSFYEQYF. In DNA form, the CDR3 reads TGTGCCACCAGCAGAGATCGGGACTCCTTCTACGAGCAGTACTTC. The chain uses TRBV15 and TRBJ2-7; a weak D match, TRBD2 (6 bases). CDR3 length: 15 amino acids. CDR1 and CDR2 from the germline V gene are LNHNV and YYDKDF (reference sequence). V was cut by 0 bases and J by 3 bases, with 12 bases left in between.

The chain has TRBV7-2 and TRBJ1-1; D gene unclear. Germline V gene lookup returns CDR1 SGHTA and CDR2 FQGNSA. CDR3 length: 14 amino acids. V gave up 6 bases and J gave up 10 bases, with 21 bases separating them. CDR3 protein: CASRHLRTPAGAFF. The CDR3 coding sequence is TGTGCCAGCAGACACCTTAGGACCCCGGCAGGAGCTTTCTTT. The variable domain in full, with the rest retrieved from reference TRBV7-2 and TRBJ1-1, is GAGVSQSPSNKVTEKGKDVELRCDPISGHTALYWYRQSLGQGLEFLIYFQGNSAPDKSGLPSDRFSAERTGGSVSTLTIQRTQQEDSAVYLCASRHLRTPAGAFFGQGTRLTVV.

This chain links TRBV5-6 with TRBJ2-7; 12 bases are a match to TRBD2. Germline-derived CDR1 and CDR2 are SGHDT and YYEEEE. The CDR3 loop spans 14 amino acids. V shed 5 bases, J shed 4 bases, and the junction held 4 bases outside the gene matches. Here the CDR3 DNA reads TGTGCCAGCAGAAAAGGACTAGCGGGATACGAGCAGTACTTC. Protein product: CASRKGLAGYEQYF.

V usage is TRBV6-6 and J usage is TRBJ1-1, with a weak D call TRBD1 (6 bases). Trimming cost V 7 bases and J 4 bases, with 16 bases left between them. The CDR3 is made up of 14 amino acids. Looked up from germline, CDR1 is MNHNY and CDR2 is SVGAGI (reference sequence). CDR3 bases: TGTGCCAGCACCCTGAAAGGGGGTAGCACTGAAGCTTTCTTT. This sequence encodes CASTLKGGSTEAFF.

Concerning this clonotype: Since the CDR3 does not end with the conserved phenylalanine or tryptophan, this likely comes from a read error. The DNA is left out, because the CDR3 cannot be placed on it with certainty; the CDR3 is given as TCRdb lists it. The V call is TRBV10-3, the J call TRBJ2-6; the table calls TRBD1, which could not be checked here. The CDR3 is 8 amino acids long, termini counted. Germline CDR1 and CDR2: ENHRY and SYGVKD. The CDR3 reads CAISESRT.

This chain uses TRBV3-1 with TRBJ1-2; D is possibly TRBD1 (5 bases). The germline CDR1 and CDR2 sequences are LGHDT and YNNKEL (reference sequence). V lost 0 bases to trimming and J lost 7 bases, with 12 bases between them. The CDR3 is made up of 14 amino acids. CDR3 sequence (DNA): TGTGCCAGCAGCCAAGAGGGGCAGGGTAGTGGCTACACCTTC. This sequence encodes CASSQEGQGSGYTF.

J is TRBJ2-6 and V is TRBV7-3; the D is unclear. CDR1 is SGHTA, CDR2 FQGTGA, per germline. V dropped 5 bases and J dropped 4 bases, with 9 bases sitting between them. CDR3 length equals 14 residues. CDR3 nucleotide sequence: TGTGCCAGCAGCCCGACGGCCGGGGCCAACGTCCTGACTTTC. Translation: CASSPTAGANVLTF. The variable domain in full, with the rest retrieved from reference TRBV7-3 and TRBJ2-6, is GAGVSQTPSNKVTEKGKYVELRCDPISGHTALYWYRQSLGQGPEFLIYFQGTGAADDSGLPNDRFFAVRPEGSVSTLKIQRTERGDSAVYLCASSPTAGANVLTFGAGSRLTVL.

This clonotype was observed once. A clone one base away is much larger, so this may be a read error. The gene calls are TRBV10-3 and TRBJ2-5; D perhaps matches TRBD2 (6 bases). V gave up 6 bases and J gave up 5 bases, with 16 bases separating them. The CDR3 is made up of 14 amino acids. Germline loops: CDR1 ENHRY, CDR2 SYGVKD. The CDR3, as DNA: TGTGCCATCAGCCAACTAGGGGCGGGGGAGACCCAGTACTTC. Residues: CAISQLGAGETQYF.

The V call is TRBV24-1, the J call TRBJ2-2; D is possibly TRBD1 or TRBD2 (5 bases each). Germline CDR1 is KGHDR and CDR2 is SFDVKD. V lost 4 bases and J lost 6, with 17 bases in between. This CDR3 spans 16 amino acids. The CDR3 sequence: CATSDAGTPDAGELFF. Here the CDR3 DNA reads TGTGCCACCAGTGACGCCGGGACCCCTGACGCCGGGGAGCTGTTTTTT.

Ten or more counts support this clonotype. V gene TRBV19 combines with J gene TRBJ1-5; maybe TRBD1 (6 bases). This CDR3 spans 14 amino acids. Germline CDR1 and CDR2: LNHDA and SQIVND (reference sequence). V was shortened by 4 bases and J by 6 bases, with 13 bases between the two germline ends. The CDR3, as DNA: TGTGCCAGTAGTAGGAACAGGGTGGGTCAGCCCCAGCATTTT. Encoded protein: CASSRNRVGQPQHF.